What follows describes a single TCR beta chain. Time point described: blood 2 weeks post-SBRT. Treatment described: 15 Gy SBRT to primary tumor, nephrectomy 4 weeks later. Produced via immunoSEQ multiplex PCR; TCRdb's table is partial and in-frame only. The sample lists roughly 120,000 clones; 70% to 90% were seen once. This record comes from a study of radiation and T cells in renal cell carcinoma. This clonotype was sampled from an older woman with renal cell carcinoma. The sequencing used blood, collected from a patient whose treatment included radiotherapy and nephrectomy.

CDR3 bases: TGTGCCAGCAGCCCAGGAACCCCACCCGCTGAAGCTTTCTTT. Protein product: CASSPGTPPAEAFF. V and J are TRBV9 and TRBJ1-1; D not certain. Germline loops: CDR1 SGDLS, CDR2 YYNGEE. There are 14 residues in the CDR3. V lost 4 bases and J 6 bases, leaving 16 bases between the germline ends.